The 10 T cell receptor beta chains below come from one sample, sequenced in a study of CD8 T cells in Susac syndrome (dated by TCRdb to the late 2010s). Receptor libraries were prepared by the immunoSEQ multiplex PCR assay. RNA was extracted using the RNeasy kit, and about 0.45 to 1 ug of the RNA was reverse transcribed with random hexamers. TCRdb reanalyzed the raw reads on its own, using fastp at Q25 for trimming and MiXCR for clone calling, and kept in-frame beta chains. Every distinct CDR3 protein forms one entry, paired with its most common genes and DNA. Recorded for this sample are tens of thousands of distinct CDR3 sequences; roughly 93% of them occurred a single time. Jointly, the top ten make up 0.45% to 0.65% of the sample. Material for sequencing was CD8+ T cells from PBMCs. These receptors all stem from a human donor in good health.

The sample holds one count of this clonotype. The chain joins TRBV14 to TRBJ2-7; TRBD1 matches 7 bases. This CDR3 has 12 residues. J lost 2 bases, V lost 6 bases, and 1 base had no gene match. The germline CDR1 and CDR2 sequences are SGHDN and FVKESK. The CDR3 here is CASRGTAYEQYF. DNA for the CDR3: TGTGCCAGCAGGGGGACAGCCTACGAGCAGTACTTC.

The chain is built from TRBV11-2 and TRBJ2-5; 11 nucleotides line up with TRBD1. J gave up 2 bases and V 4 bases, and 15 bases lay outside the gene matches. This CDR3 comprises 19 residues. Germline-derived CDR1 and CDR2 are SGHAT and FQNNGV. The CDR3 coding sequence is TGTGCCAGCAGCTCTACCTACCCCGGACAGGGGGCTGATCAAGAGACCCAGTACTTC. It is translated as CASSSTYPGQGADQETQYF.

A few counts support this clonotype. The rearrangement links TRBV5-1 to TRBJ2-7; 9 bases match TRBD2. Germline V gene sequence: CDR1 SGHRS, CDR2 YFSETQ. The CDR3 length is 14 residues. V shed 6 bases and J 3 bases; nucleotides not matched to a gene: 7. This CDR3 is CASTLMTSGYEQYF. DNA of the CDR3: TGCGCCAGCACCCTTATGACTAGCGGCTACGAGCAGTACTTC.

The rearrangement joins TRBV29-1 to TRBJ1-5; TRBD1 might be the D (6 bases). This CDR3 comprises 13 residues. Per germline, CDR1 SQVTM and CDR2 ANQGSEA. V was shortened by 5 bases and J by 3 bases, with 11 bases between the two germline ends. The CDR3 loop reads CSVSRGVNQPQHF. CDR3 in DNA: TGCAGCGTTAGCAGGGGAGTCAATCAGCCCCAGCATTTT.

The sample holds a few counts of this clonotype. The CDR3 spells CASSPGSYNEQFF. CDR3 DNA: TGTGCCAGCAGCCCGGGCTCCTACAATGAGCAGTTCTTC. V and J are TRBV9 and TRBJ2-1; D is unresolved. This CDR3 is built from 13 residues. CDR1 and CDR2 from the germline V gene are SGDLS and YYNGEE. Deletions cut 4 bases from V and 0 bases from J, with 5 bases between.

The gene calls are TRBV28 and TRBJ2-1, with D perhaps given as TRBD1 or TRBD2 (5 bases each). Trimming left V 6 bases short and J 2 bases short, with 8 bases between. Germline V gives CDR1 MDHEN, CDR2 SYDVKM. The CDR3 is 13 amino acids. The chain's CDR3 is CASRGETYNEQFF. DNA for the CDR3: TGTGCCAGCAGAGGGGAGACCTACAATGAGCAGTTCTTC.

CDR3 in amino acids: CSVLQGYEQYF. The CDR3 DNA follows: TGCAGCGTCTTACAGGGGTACGAGCAGTACTTC. V and J are TRBV29-1 and TRBJ2-7; 7 positions match TRBD1. Germline values: CDR1 SQVTM, CDR2 ANQGSEA. The CDR3 runs 11 residues. V dropped 6 bases and J dropped 4; count of bases not matched to a gene: 3.

The gene calls are TRBV6-6 and TRBJ2-1; 13 bases align to TRBD2. Germline CDR1 and CDR2: MNHNY and SVGAGI (reference sequence). The CDR3 totals 13 residues. Trimming at V came to 8 bases and at J to 9 bases, leaving 4 bases not matched to a gene. The CDR3 loop is CASGTSGIGEQFF. The CDR3 DNA follows: TGTGCCAGCGGGACTAGCGGGATTGGTGAGCAGTTCTTC.

This clonotype was observed a single time. The chain carries TRBV27 and TRBJ1-5; the D gene is possibly TRBD1 (5 bases). The CDR3 covers 14 residues. The V end lost 2 bases, the J end lost 2 bases, and 7 bases lay between the germline ends. Germline V gives CDR1 MNHEY, CDR2 SMNVEV (reference sequence). CDR3 residues: CASSLLGGNQPQHF. For the CDR3, the DNA is TGTGCCAGCAGTTTACTAGGGGGCAATCAGCCCCAGCATTTT.

The V call is TRBV27, the J call TRBJ2-2; D not certain. Trimming left V 4 bases short and J 7 bases short, with 13 bases between. Germline V CDR1 and CDR2: MNHEY, SMNVEV (reference sequence). The CDR3 extends over 14 amino acids. The DNA for the CDR3 is TGTGCCAGCAGTTACGGAAACGGTATCGGGGAGCTGTTTTTT. Translated: CASSYGNGIGELFF.